This TCR beta chain was identified during a study of CD8 T cells in ankylosing spondylitis. This clonotype was found many times. Its antigen remains unknown. General observations from the study: Ankylosing spondylitis blood appeared to be characterized by a TCR beta motif of several highly homologous variants.

Each CDR3 protein is one row after TCRdb ran MiXCR on the 5' RACE reads. The data show 450,000 to 550,000 distinct CDR3 sequences, about 5% seen once. The source material was blood, either unsorted or a sorted T cell fraction (not recorded which). The source of this sequence is a male donor with ankylosing spondylitis.

CDR3 region: CASKTGTDDATGELFF. The CDR3 DNA is TGTGCCAGCAAAACCGGGACAGATGACGCCACCGGGGAGCTGTTTTTT. The J gene is TRBJ2-2, the V gene TRBV6-2 or TRBV6-3, with 7 bases aligning to TRBD1. The germline V gene has CDR1 MNHEY and CDR2 SVGEGT. The CDR3 sequence is 16 residues long. V trimming: 7 bases; J trimming: 4 bases; junction bases outside the gene matches: 12.